This T cell receptor (beta chain) appears in the sequencing data of a study of T cells expressing NK-cell markers. Study information: Sequencing of TCR beta repertoires drew on sorted CD3+CD56+NKG2C+, CD3+CD56+NKG2C- and CD3+CD56-NKG2C+ T cells.

TCRdb re-called the 5' RACE reads, yielding one record per CDR3 amino acid sequence without DNA. Listed are 350,000 to 400,000 distinct CDR3 sequences; approximately 12% falls within the top ten. The CDR3 has 13 residues. V is TRBV12-3 or TRBV12-4 and J is TRBJ1-4; the D call from TCRdb, TRBD1, cannot be confirmed without DNA. The source material was blood T cells: a sorted CD56 or NKG2C T cell subset, CD4+ or CD8+ T cells, or bulk PBMC T cells (not recorded which). The TCR sequence derives from a woman between 50 and 59 years old in good health. CDR3 sequence: CASSLGTPGQLFF.